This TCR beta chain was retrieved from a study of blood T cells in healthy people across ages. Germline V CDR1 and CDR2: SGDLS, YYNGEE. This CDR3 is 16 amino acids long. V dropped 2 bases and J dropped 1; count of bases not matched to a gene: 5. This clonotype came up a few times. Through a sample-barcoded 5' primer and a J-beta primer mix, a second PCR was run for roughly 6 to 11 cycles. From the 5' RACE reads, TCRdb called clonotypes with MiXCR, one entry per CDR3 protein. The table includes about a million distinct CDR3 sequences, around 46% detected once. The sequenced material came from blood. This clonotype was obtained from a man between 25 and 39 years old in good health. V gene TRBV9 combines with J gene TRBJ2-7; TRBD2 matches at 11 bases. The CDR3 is CASSVSGLAASYEQYF. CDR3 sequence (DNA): TGTGCCAGCAGCGTGTCGGGACTAGCGGCGTCCTACGAGCAGTACTTC. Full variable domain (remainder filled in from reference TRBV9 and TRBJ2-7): DSGVTQTPKHLITATGQRVTLRCSPRSGDLSVYWYQQSLDQGLQFLIQYYNGEERAKGNILERFSAQQFPDLHSELNLSSLELGDSALYFCASSVSGLAASYEQYFGPGTRLTVT.